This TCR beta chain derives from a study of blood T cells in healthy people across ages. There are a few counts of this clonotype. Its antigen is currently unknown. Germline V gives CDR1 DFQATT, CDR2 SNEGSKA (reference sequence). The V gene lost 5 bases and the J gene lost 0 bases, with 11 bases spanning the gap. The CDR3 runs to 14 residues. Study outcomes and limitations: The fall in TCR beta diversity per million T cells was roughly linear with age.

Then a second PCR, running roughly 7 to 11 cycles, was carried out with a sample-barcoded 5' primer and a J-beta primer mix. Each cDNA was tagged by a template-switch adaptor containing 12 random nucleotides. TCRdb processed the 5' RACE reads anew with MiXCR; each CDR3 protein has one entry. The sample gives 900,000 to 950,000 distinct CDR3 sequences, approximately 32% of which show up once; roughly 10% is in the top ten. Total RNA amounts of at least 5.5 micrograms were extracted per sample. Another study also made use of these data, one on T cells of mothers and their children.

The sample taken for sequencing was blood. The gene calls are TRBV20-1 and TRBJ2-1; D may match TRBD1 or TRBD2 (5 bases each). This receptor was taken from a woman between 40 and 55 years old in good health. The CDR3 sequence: CSAYGTFSYNEQFF. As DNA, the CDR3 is TGCAGTGCTTATGGGACGTTCTCCTACAATGAGCAGTTCTTC.